A single sample is the source of the 28 T cell receptor beta chains below, sequenced in a study of blood T cell repertoires in COVID-19. Libraries were prepared by immunoSEQ multiplex PCR; TCRdb keeps only in-frame clonotypes and omits some of them. Of 200,000 or so clones listed, roughly 83% are singletons. Material for sequencing was PBMCs or T cells enriched from blood (not recorded which). The receptors were sampled from a woman in her thirties or forties with acute COVID-19.

The chain couples TRBV6-1 to TRBJ2-7; 9 positions agree with TRBD1. V lost 2 bases and J lost 2; bases outside the gene matches: 4. CDR1 is MNHNS and CDR2 is SASEGT in the germline V gene. The CDR3 length is 15 residues. This chain's CDR3 is CASSEWDRATYEQYF. DNA for the CDR3: TGTGCCAGCAGTGAATGGGACAGGGCGACCTACGAGCAGTACTTC.

The chain joins TRBV19 to TRBJ2-5, with D possibly TRBD1 on 6 matching bases. The CDR3 totals 15 residues. Per germline, CDR1 LNHDA and CDR2 SQIVND (reference sequence). With 6 bases removed from V and 1 base from J, the gap between germline ends came to 15 bases. The CDR3 sequence: CASRSPGVGQETQYF. The DNA of the CDR3 is TGTGCCAGTAGATCTCCAGGGGTCGGCCAAGAGACCCAGTACTTC. The complete variable domain, with remaining parts taken from reference TRBV19 and TRBJ2-5, reads DGGITQSPKYLFRKEGQNVTLSCEQNLNHDAMYWYRQDPGQGLRLIYYSQIVNDFQKGDIAEGYSVSREKKESFPLTVTSAQKNPTAFYLCASRSPGVGQETQYFGPGTRLLVL.

The sample holds one count of this clone. This sequence joins TRBV13 and TRBJ2-6, with TRBD1 matching 9 bases. V lost 5 bases, J lost 1 base, and 6 bases stayed unmatched. The CDR3 sequence is 17 residues long. The germline gives CDR1 PRHDT, CDR2 FYEKMQ (reference sequence). This CDR3 is CASSQIQGASGANVLTF. The CDR3 DNA reads TGTGCCAGCAGCCAAATACAGGGGGCGTCTGGGGCCAACGTCCTGACTTTC. The variable domain in full, completed from reference TRBV13 and TRBJ2-6, reads AAGVIQSPRHLIKEKRETATLKCYPIPRHDTVYWYQQGPGQDPQFLISFYEKMQSDKGSIPDRFSAQQFSDYHSELNMSSLELGDSALYFCASSQIQGASGANVLTFGAGSRLTVL.

This chain links TRBV29-1 with TRBJ1-1; no clear D gene. Trimming left V 4 bases short and J 8 bases short, with 17 bases between. The CDR3 has 13 amino acids. Germline CDR1 SQVTM, CDR2 ANQGSEA. DNA for the CDR3: TGCAGCGTTGGAACGCGGGTCCAAGACGAAGCTTTCTTT. Protein sequence: CSVGTRVQDEAFF.

The chain combines TRBV6-1 with TRBJ1-3, with D possibly TRBD1 on 5 matching bases. Trimming removed 2 bases from V and 0 bases from J, with 8 bases in between. Germline CDR1 and CDR2: MNHNS and SASEGT. The CDR3 consists of 15 residues. The CDR3 coding sequence is TGTGCCAGCAGTGAAACAGGAGCCTCTGGAAACACCATATATTTT. Translated, it gives CASSETGASGNTIYF.

The chain employs TRBV6-5 and TRBJ1-2, with D maybe TRBD1 (5 bases). V was cut by 6 bases and J by 5 bases, with 13 bases left in between. The CDR3 runs to 13 residues. Germline CDR1 is MNHEY and CDR2 is SVGAGI. CDR3 region: CASRPNRRYGYTF. CDR3 nucleotide sequence: TGTGCCAGCAGACCCAACAGGAGATATGGCTACACCTTC.

This clone was picked up many times. The V gene is TRBV19, the J gene TRBJ2-1; D is perhaps TRBD1 (6 bases). The V gene's germline CDR1 is LNHDA and CDR2 SQIVND (reference sequence). The V gene lost 5 bases and the J gene lost 6 bases, with 14 bases spanning the gap. This CDR3 spans 14 amino acids. CDR3 coding DNA: TGTGCCAGTAGTCCCAACAGGGTCGGCAATGAGCAGTTCTTC. This encodes CASSPNRVGNEQFF.

The chain combines TRBV28 with TRBJ2-7, with a tentative D call TRBD1 (5 bases). Germline V lookup: CDR1 MDHEN, CDR2 SYDVKM. The CDR3 extends over 13 amino acids. V was shortened by 3 bases and J by 2 bases, with 8 bases between the two germline ends. DNA for the CDR3: TGTGCCAGCAGTTTCGCAGGGCCCTACGAGCAGTACTTC. It yields the protein CASSFAGPYEQYF. The variable domain in full, completed from reference TRBV28 and TRBJ2-7, reads DVKVTQSSRYLVKRTGEKVFLECVQDMDHENMFWYRQDPGLGLRLIYFSYDVKMKEKGDIPEGYSVSREKKERFSLILESASTNQTSMYLCASSFAGPYEQYFGPGTRLTVT.

V is TRBV6-5 and J is TRBJ1-2; tentatively, D is TRBD1 (5 bases). The CDR3 loop spans 13 amino acids. Looked up from germline, CDR1 is MNHEY and CDR2 is SVGAGI. With 6 bases removed from V and 8 bases from J, the gap between germline ends came to 16 bases. The CDR3 is CASRPGLSTGYTF. In nucleotides, the CDR3 is TGTGCCAGCAGACCGGGACTTTCTACGGGCTACACCTTC.

This clone has a single count. The chain is built from TRBV6-2 or TRBV6-3 and TRBJ2-3; weak D call: TRBD1 (6 bases). The CDR3 has 17 amino acids. Trimming cost V 5 bases and J 1 base, with 19 bases left between them. Germline loops: CDR1 MNHEY, CDR2 SVGEGT. CDR3 sequence reads: CASSATLQGIGTDTQYF. As DNA, the CDR3 is TGTGCCAGCAGTGCGACACTACAGGGCATTGGCACAGATACGCAGTATTTT.

The chain links TRBV12-3 or TRBV12-4 to TRBJ1-1, with 7 positions matching TRBD1. J gave up 1 base and V 6 bases, and 2 bases lay outside the gene matches. There are 13 residues in the CDR3. CDR3 nucleotides: TGTGCCAGCAGCAGACAGGGGAACACTGAAGCTTTCTTT. It codes for CASSRQGNTEAFF.

The CDR3: CASSLRGLGPKSEAFF. CDR3 DNA sequence: TGTGCCAGCAGTTTGCGGGGCTTGGGTCCGAAGTCTGAAGCTTTCTTT. V is TRBV28 and J is TRBJ1-1; possible D gene TRBD1, 5 bases. This CDR3 region has 16 residues. Germline V CDR1 and CDR2: MDHEN, SYDVKM. V gave up 3 bases and J gave up 6 bases, with 20 bases separating them.

The chain is built from TRBV9 and TRBJ1-5, with D perhaps matching TRBD1 (5 bases). Trimming took 0 bases from V and 3 from J, leaving 10 bases between them. This CDR3 is built from 15 residues. Germline-derived CDR1 and CDR2 are SGDLS and YYNGEE. The CDR3 region is CASSVGGGPNQPQHF. Written as DNA, the CDR3 is TGTGCCAGCAGCGTAGGGGGGGGACCCAATCAGCCCCAGCATTTT.

The gene calls are TRBV4-1 and TRBJ2-3, with 7 bases identical to TRBD2. Germline V gene data show CDR1 as MGHRA and CDR2 as YSYEKL. The CDR3 totals 15 residues. V lost 1 base and J lost 8; bases outside the gene matches: 9. For the CDR3, the DNA is TGCGCCAGCAGCCAAGGGGGGGACTACCAGGGTACGCAGTATTTT. It yields the protein CASSQGGDYQGTQYF.

This chain links TRBV6-5 with TRBJ1-1; D uncertain. The germline V gene encodes CDR1 MNHEY and CDR2 SVGAGI. CDR3 length equals 14 residues. The V end was cut by 6 bases, the J end by 5 bases, with 16 bases between. DNA of the CDR3: TGTGCCAGCAGGTGGGGAAGGAGAGGGACTGAAGCTTTCTTT. It yields the protein CASRWGRRGTEAFF.

This clone was seen just once. The chain employs TRBV27 and TRBJ1-3; 7 bases fit TRBD1. From germline, CDR1 is MNHEY and CDR2 SMNVEV (reference sequence). V lost 6 bases, J lost 4 bases, and 6 bases stayed unmatched. The CDR3 is 14 residues long. CDR3 sequence reads: CASRRQGYGNTIYF. CDR3 DNA: TGTGCCAGCAGACGACAGGGCTACGGAAACACCATATATTTT.

This sequence joins TRBV10-3 and TRBJ1-2; 8 bases are shared with TRBD1. Germline V gene lookup returns CDR1 ENHRY and CDR2 SYGVKD. J was trimmed by 4 bases and V by 2 bases; bases with no gene match: 6. CDR3 length: 15 residues. DNA of the CDR3: TGTGCCATCAGTGAGATTCAGGGGGCTCCCTATGGCTACACCTTC. Its translation: CAISEIQGAPYGYTF.

V and J are TRBV7-9 and TRBJ2-7; weak D call: TRBD2 (5 bases). Germline-derived CDR1 and CDR2 are SEHNR and FQNEAQ (reference sequence). Trimming stripped 3 bases from V and 0 bases from J, with 12 bases between. CDR3 size: 15 residues. The chain's CDR3 is CASSFTGIGSYEQYF. DNA of the CDR3: TGTGCCAGCAGCTTTACCGGGATTGGCTCCTACGAGCAGTACTTC.

This chain joins TRBV5-1 and TRBJ2-2, with 8 bases matching TRBD2. CDR3 size: 15 residues. Trimming removed 6 bases from V and 5 bases from J; junction bases left unmatched: 9. Germline V gene data show CDR1 as SGHRS and CDR2 as YFSETQ. DNA for the CDR3: TGCGCCAGCACCGGGACTAGTGGCGGTACCGGGGAGCTGTTTTTT. Translating it yields CASTGTSGGTGELFF.

The CDR3 is CASSSRERGASQETQYF. CDR3 coding DNA: TGTGCCAGCAGTTCCCGAGAGCGGGGGGCAAGCCAAGAGACCCAGTACTTC. The chain uses TRBV2 and TRBJ2-5; TRBD2 aligns across 9 bases. V was clipped by 5 bases and J by 1 base; unmatched bases: 11. CDR3 length equals 17 residues. In germline, CDR1 is SNHLY, CDR2 FYNNEI. The whole variable domain, remainder taken from reference TRBV2 and TRBJ2-5, is EPEVTQTPSHQVTQMGQEVILRCVPISNHLYFYWYRQILGQKVEFLVSFYNNEISEKSEIFDDQFSVERPDGSNFTLKIRSTKLEDSAMYFCASSSRERGASQETQYFGPGTRLLVL.

The genes are TRBV7-6 and TRBJ1-1, with a weak D call TRBD1 (5 bases). The CDR3 loop spans 16 amino acids. Trimming stripped 2 bases from V and 2 bases from J, with 15 bases between. Germline V gene lookup returns CDR1 SGHVS and CDR2 FNYEAQ. The CDR3 region is CASSLMSGWGNTEAFF. CDR3 DNA sequence: TGTGCCAGCAGCTTAATGTCAGGGTGGGGTAACACTGAAGCTTTCTTT.

The chain recombines TRBV6-5 with TRBJ1-1, with 7 nucleotides matching TRBD1. The V gene's germline CDR1 is MNHEY and CDR2 SVGAGI. V gave up 10 bases and J gave up 0 bases; unmatched junction bases: 5. This CDR3 region has 13 residues. The DNA of the CDR3 is TGTGCCATCAGGGGGGGGATGAACACTGAAGCTTTCTTT. Translating it yields CAIRGGMNTEAFF.

This chain connects TRBV7-9 to TRBJ1-5, with 7 bases identical to TRBD1. The V gene's germline CDR1 is SEHNR and CDR2 FQNEAQ (reference sequence). V was clipped by 3 bases and J by 5 bases; unmatched bases: 7. The CDR3 is 15 residues long. CDR3 region: CASSLGDSLDQPQHF. The DNA for the CDR3 is TGTGCCAGCAGCTTGGGGGACAGTCTTGATCAGCCCCAGCATTTT.

This chain uses TRBV25-1 with TRBJ2-7, with 8 bases that match TRBD2. The CDR3 contains 16 residues. Germline trimming cut 2 bases from V and 1 base from J; bases unmatched to any gene: 7. Germline loops: CDR1 MGHDK, CDR2 SYGVNS. As DNA, the CDR3 is TGTGCCAGCAGTGAAGGGAGCGGGAGCTGGTCCTACGAGCAGTACTTC. It codes for CASSEGSGSWSYEQYF.

This chain uses TRBV5-4 with TRBJ2-1; 9 positions match TRBD2. The CDR3 is 16 residues long. The ends lost 0 bases at V and 2 bases at J; junction bases unmatched: 3. Germline CDR1 reads SGHNT; CDR2 reads YYREEE (reference sequence). CDR3 residues: CASSLGPSGTYNEQFF. The CDR3 bases are TGTGCCAGCAGCTTGGGGCCTAGCGGGACCTACAATGAGCAGTTCTTC.

The chain has TRBV11-1 and TRBJ2-2; possible D gene TRBD2, 7 bases. V was trimmed by 5 bases and J by 6 bases, leaving 16 bases between them. The CDR3 has 15 residues. Per germline, CDR1 SGHAT and CDR2 FQDESV (reference sequence). CDR3 DNA: TGTGCCAGCAGCGGACGGGGAGGGGGACCCGGGGAGCTGTTTTTT. This gives the protein CASSGRGGGPGELFF.

This clone has only one observation. The chain couples TRBV7-9 to TRBJ1-2; possibly TRBD1 for D (5 bases). The germline V and J ends were trimmed by 6 bases and 5 bases, with 10 bases remaining between them. The germline V gene encodes CDR1 SEHNR and CDR2 FQNEAQ (reference sequence). This CDR3 comprises 12 residues. The DNA for the CDR3 is TGTGCCAGCAGTCGGGGGGATTATGGCTACACCTTC. Its protein product is CASSRGDYGYTF.

CDR3 in amino acids: CASSRDRDTEAFF. For the CDR3, the DNA is TGCGCCAGCAGCCGCGACAGGGACACTGAAGCTTTCTTT. The chain has TRBV4-1 and TRBJ1-1; 7 positions match TRBD1. J was trimmed by 3 bases and V by 4 bases; bases with no gene match: 2. CDR1 and CDR2 from the germline V gene are MGHRA and YSYEKL. The CDR3 loop spans 13 amino acids.